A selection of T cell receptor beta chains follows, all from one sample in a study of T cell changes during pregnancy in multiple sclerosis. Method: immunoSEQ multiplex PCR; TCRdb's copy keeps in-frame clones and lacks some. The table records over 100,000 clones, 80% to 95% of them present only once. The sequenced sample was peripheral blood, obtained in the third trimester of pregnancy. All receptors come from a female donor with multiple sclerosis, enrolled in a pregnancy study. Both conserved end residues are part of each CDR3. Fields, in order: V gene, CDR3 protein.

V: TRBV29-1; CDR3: CSVAASGSTGELFF
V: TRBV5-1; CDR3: CASSSLWGGDTQYF
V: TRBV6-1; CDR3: CASSEWIAASSTDTQYF
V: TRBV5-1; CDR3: CASSPGGAGLIAEQFF
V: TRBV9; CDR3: CASSTRQGLGSPLHF
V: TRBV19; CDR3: CASSFLSGGVGNEQFF
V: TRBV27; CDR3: CASSWVQGAYEQYF
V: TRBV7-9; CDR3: CASSLVQGAWDTQYF
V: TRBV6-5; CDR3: CASSYGGNTEAFF
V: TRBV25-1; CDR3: CASGPKTGKQGTQYF